This is a list of T cell receptor beta chains from one sample in a study of T cell responses to AZD1222 COVID-19 vaccine. TCRdb's copy holds only in-frame clones and misses some; the assay was immunoSEQ multiplex PCR. The sample yields about 120,000 clones, about 90% seen once. The material sequenced was peripheral blood, taken on day 0 of AZD1222 vaccination. Receptors originate from an adult in good health. The CDR3 runs from the conserved cysteine through the conserved F or W. Each record gives: D gene, V gene, clone size, J gene, CDR3 DNA, CDR3 protein. The D gene is left open where the match is weak. Size is stated for part of the rows, as once, few or many counts, or as a class when the clone is expanded.

-	TRBV5-3	-	TRBJ1-1	TGTGCCAGAAGCTGGGTGGCTTTCTTT	CARSWVAFF
-	TRBV5-5	-	TRBJ1-1	TGTGCCAGCAGCTTGGGCCCCTTCTCCCCCATGGGGACTGAAGCTTTCTTT	CASSLGPFSPMGTEAFF
-	TRBV6-4	-	TRBJ1-2	TGTGCCAGCAGTGACTCGTTTTTGGGTTGGGCAGGGAGGGACTATGGCTACACCTTC	CASSDSFLGWAGRDYGYTF
TRBD1	TRBV5-5	-	TRBJ1-2	TGTGCCAGCAGCTGGACAGGGGGTTATGGCTACACCTTC	CASSWTGGYGYTF
TRBD1	TRBV3-1/TRBV3-2	-	TRBJ2-7	TGTGCCAGCAGCCAAGTCGCGACAGGGGGCGAGCAGTACTTC	CASSQVATGGEQYF
-	TRBV10-3	-	TRBJ2-1	TGTGCCATCAGTGAGTCCGGCGGACATTACAATGAGCAGTTCTTC	CAISESGGHYNEQFF
TRBD1	TRBV29-1	-	TRBJ1-1	TGCAGCGGTCGGTCAGGGGGTCCTGAAGCTTTCTTT	CSGRSGGPEAFF
TRBD1	TRBV7-9	-	TRBJ2-2	TGTGCCAGCAGCCCACCCGGGACAGGGAACACCGGGGAGCTGTTTTTT	CASSPPGTGNTGELFF
-	TRBV14	-	TRBJ1-1	TGTGCCAGCAGCCCGGTGGGAGGAGTGTACACTGAAGCTTTCTTT	CASSPVGGVYTEAFF
TRBD1	TRBV5-1	-	TRBJ2-3	TGCGCCAGCAGCTTAACAGGGGCAGTCACAGATACGCAGTATTTT	CASSLTGAVTDTQYF
TRBD1	TRBV6-6	-	TRBJ1-2	TGTGCCGGTAGGACAGGATCCAACTATGGCTACACCTTC	CAGRTGSNYGYTF
-	TRBV7-3	-	TRBJ2-5	TGTGCCAGCAGTCGACTGATACAAGAGACCCAGTACTTC	CASSRLIQETQYF
-	TRBV15	-	TRBJ1-1	TGTGCCACCAACAACGGGACACTAAGGACCATACGGCTAAACACTGAAGCTTTCTTT	CATNNGTLRTIRLNTEAFF
-	TRBV4-1	-	TRBJ1-2	TGCGCCAGCAGCCAATCTTCTGGGTCCGTTGGCTACACCTTC	CASSQSSGSVGYTF
TRBD1	TRBV7-2	-	TRBJ1-2	TGTGCCAGCAGCTGGGGAATACAGGGGGCTGATGGCTACACCTTC	CASSWGIQGADGYTF
-	TRBV3-1/TRBV3-2	once	TRBJ2-4	TGTGCCAGCAGCCAACCAGGGGTAGCCAAAAACATTCAGTACTTC	CASSQPGVAKNIQYF
-	TRBV18	-	TRBJ1-3	TGTGCCAGCTCACCAACCGGAATCCTTGGAAACACCATATATTTT	CASSPTGILGNTIYF
-	TRBV6-6	-	TRBJ1-3	TGTGCCACGGGCAAGGAAGGAAACACCATATATTTT	CATGKEGNTIYF
-	TRBV19	-	TRBJ1-5	TGTGCCAGTAGCCCCCCCGGGGGCAATCAGCCCCAGCATTTT	CASSPPGGNQPQHF
-	TRBV29-1	-	TRBJ1-1	TGCAGCGTTTTCCCTACAGCAGGGACTGAAGCTTTCTTT	CSVFPTAGTEAFF
TRBD1	TRBV12-3/TRBV12-4	-	TRBJ1-6	TGTGCCAGCAGCCGACAGGGACGTTCACCCCTCCACTTT	CASSRQGRSPLHF
-	TRBV3-1/TRBV3-2	-	TRBJ2-7	TGTGCCAGCAGTCCTTCGCTCGACGGGGAGCAGTACTTC	CASSPSLDGEQYF
-	TRBV7-9	-	TRBJ1-5	TGTGCCAGCAGCCGCGTGGGCAGGTATCAGCCCCAGCATTTT	CASSRVGRYQPQHF
TRBD1	TRBV13	-	TRBJ1-6	TGTGCCAGCGGACGGGACAGGGGTTCACCCCTCCACTTT	CASGRDRGSPLHF
-	TRBV2	-	TRBJ1-3	TGTGCCAGCACCCCGGCCCGGGAAGACTCTGGAAACACCATATATTTT	CASTPAREDSGNTIYF
-	TRBV11-3	-	TRBJ1-4	TGTGCCAGCAGCTTATCTCTGACAGGTGAAAAACTGTTTTTT	CASSLSLTGEKLFF
-	TRBV5-5	-	TRBJ2-3	TGTGCCAGCCAACTCGAAGGGACATTTAGCACAGATACGCAGTATTTT	CASQLEGTFSTDTQYF
-	TRBV28	-	TRBJ2-3	TGTGCCAGCAGTTCTCCAGCGGAGGGGGTAGCGCAGTATTTT	CASSSPAEGVAQYF
-	TRBV2	-	TRBJ2-3	TGTGCCAGCAGTGAAATCGGGACGGTGAGCACAGATACGCAGTATTTT	CASSEIGTVSTDTQYF
TRBD1	TRBV3-1/TRBV3-2	-	TRBJ1-1	TGTGCCAGCAGCGTCCGGACAGGGGGGAACACTGAAGCTTTCTTT	CASSVRTGGNTEAFF
TRBD1	TRBV18	once	TRBJ2-7	TGTGCCAGCTCACGCGGGCCCCCGACAGGGAACGAGCAGTACTTC	CASSRGPPTGNEQYF
-	TRBV11-2	-	TRBJ2-4	TGTGCCAGCAGAAAGGTGGCGGAAGCCAAAAACATTCAGTACTTC	CASRKVAEAKNIQYF
-	TRBV11-2	once	TRBJ2-1	TGTGCCAGCAGCTTAGACCCTAGGGGTGAGCAGTTCTTC	CASSLDPRGEQFF
-	TRBV18	-	TRBJ2-1	TGTGCCAGCTCACGACCCCGGGGGCCCATAGCTCACAATGAGCAGTTCTTC	CASSRPRGPIAHNEQFF
-	TRBV20-1	few	TRBJ1-1	TGCAGTGCTAGTGACAATATCGACCCCTACACTGAAGCTTTCTTT	CSASDNIDPYTEAFF
TRBD1	TRBV5-6	-	TRBJ1-4	TGTGCCAGCAGCTCGCTCCGGGACAGGCCCGCAACTAATGAAAAACTGTTTTTT	CASSSLRDRPATNEKLFF
-	TRBV2	-	TRBJ1-2	TGTGCCAGCAGTGAGGGCATAGAATATGGCTACACCTTC	CASSEGIEYGYTF
-	TRBV19	-	TRBJ1-5	TGTGCCAGTAGTACAGGGATGGGTCAGCCCCAGCATTTT	CASSTGMGQPQHF
-	TRBV28	-	TRBJ1-1	TGTGCCAGCAGTTTGCCCTCGGGGGAGGTGAGCACTGAAGCTTTCTTT	CASSLPSGEVSTEAFF
TRBD2	TRBV27	-	TRBJ2-1	TGTGCCAGCAGTTATTATAGCGGGAGTTGGAATGAGCAGTTCTTC	CASSYYSGSWNEQFF
-	TRBV4-1	-	TRBJ2-7	TGCGCCAGCAGCCAATTTCTCGGAACAGGGAAAACGGCCTACGAGCAGTACTTC	CASSQFLGTGKTAYEQYF
-	TRBV5-1	-	TRBJ2-2	TGCGCCAGCAGCTTGGTTCAGGGGATCACCGGGGAGCTGTTTTTT	CASSLVQGITGELFF
-	TRBV6-5	-	TRBJ2-7	TGTGCCAGCAGCCTCAACTACGAGCAGTACTTC	CASSLNYEQYF
-	TRBV4-2	-	TRBJ1-2	TGTGCCAGCAGCGATGCTTGGGGGAGCGGCTACACCTTC	CASSDAWGSGYTF